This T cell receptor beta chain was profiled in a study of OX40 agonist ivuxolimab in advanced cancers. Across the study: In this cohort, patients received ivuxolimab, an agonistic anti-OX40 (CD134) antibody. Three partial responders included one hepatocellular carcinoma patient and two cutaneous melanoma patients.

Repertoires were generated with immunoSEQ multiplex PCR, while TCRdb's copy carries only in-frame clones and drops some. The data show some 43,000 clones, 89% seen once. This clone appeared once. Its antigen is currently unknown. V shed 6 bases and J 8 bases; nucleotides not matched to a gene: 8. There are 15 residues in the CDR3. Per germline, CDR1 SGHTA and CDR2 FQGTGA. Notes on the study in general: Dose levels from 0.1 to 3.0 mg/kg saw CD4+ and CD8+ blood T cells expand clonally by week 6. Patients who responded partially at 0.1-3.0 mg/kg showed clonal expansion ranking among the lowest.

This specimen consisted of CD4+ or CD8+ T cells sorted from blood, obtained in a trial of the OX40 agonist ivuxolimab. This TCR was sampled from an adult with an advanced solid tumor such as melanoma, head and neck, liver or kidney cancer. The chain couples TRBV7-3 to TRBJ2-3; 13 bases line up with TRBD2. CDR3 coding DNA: TGTGCCAGCAGTCGGACTAGCGGGGGCCGGGGTACGCAGTATTTT. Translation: CASSRTSGGRGTQYF.